This T cell receptor (beta chain) was obtained from a study of blood T cell repertoires in COVID-19. Method: immunoSEQ multiplex PCR; TCRdb's copy keeps in-frame clones and lacks some. The table lists 150,000 to 200,000 clones, over 75% of them singletons. The CDR3 consists of 13 residues. The germline gives CDR1 SEHNR, CDR2 FQNEAQ (reference sequence). This chain links TRBV7-9 with TRBJ2-1, with 8 bases aligning to TRBD2. The sequenced sample consisted of peripheral blood. The clonotype was recovered from a man aged 65-85 years who had recovered from COVID-19. The CDR3 loop is CASASGRYNEQFF. CDR3 in DNA: TGTGCTAGCGCGAGCGGGAGATACAATGAGCAGTTCTTC.